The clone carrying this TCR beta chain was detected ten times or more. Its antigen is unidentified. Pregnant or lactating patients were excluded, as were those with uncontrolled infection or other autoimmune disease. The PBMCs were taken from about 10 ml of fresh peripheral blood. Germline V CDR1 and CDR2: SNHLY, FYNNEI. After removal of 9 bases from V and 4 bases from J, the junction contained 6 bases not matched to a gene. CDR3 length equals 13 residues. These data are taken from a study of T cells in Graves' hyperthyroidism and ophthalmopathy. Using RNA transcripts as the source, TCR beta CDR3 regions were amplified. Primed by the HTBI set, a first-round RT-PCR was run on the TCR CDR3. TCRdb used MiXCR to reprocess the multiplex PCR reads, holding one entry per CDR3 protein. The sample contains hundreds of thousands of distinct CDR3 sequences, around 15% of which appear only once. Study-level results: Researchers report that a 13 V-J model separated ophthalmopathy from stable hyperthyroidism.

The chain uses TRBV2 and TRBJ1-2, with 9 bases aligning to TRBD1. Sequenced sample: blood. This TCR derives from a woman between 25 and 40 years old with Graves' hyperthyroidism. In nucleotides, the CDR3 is TGTGCCAGTTTCCGGGACAGGGCCTATGGCTACACCTTC. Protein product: CASFRDRAYGYTF.